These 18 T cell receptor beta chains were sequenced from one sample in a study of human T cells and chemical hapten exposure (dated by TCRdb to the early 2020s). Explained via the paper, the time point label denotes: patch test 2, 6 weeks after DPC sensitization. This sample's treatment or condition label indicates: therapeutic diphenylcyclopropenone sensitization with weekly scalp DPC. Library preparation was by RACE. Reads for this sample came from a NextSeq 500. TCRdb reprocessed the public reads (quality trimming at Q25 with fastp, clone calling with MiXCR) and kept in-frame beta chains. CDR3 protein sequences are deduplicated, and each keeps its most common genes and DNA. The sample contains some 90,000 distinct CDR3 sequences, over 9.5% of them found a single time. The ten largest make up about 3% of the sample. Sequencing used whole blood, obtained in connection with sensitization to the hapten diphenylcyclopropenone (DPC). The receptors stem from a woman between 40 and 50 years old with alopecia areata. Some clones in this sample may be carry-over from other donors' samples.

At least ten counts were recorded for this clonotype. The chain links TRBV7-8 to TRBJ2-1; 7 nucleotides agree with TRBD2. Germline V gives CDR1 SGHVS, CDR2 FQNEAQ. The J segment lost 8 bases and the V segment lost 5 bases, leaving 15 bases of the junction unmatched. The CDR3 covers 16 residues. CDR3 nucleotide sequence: TGTGCCAGCAGCGAAACGACTAGCCCCTGGACGGATGAGCAGTTCTTC. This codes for CASSETTSPWTDEQFF. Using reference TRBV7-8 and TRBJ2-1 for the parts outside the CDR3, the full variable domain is GAGVSQSPRYKVAKRGQDVALRCDPISGHVSLFWYQQALGQGPEFLTYFQNEAQLDKSGLPSDRFFAERPEGSVSTLKIQRTQQEDSAVYLCASSETTSPWTDEQFFGPGTRLTVL.

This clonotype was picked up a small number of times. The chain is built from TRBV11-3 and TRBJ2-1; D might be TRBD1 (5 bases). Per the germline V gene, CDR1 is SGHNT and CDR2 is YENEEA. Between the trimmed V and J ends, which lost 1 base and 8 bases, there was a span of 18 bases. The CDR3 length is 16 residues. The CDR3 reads CASSLGVAGSPDEQFF. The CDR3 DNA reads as TGTGCCAGCAGCTTAGGCGTGGCAGGGTCGCCGGATGAGCAGTTCTTC. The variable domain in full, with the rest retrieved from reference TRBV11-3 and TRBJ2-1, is EAGVVQSPRYKIIEKKQPVAFWCNPISGHNTLYWYLQNLGQGPELLIRYENEEAVDDSQLPKDRFSAERLKGVDSTLKIQPAELGDSAVYLCASSLGVAGSPDEQFFGPGTRLTVL.

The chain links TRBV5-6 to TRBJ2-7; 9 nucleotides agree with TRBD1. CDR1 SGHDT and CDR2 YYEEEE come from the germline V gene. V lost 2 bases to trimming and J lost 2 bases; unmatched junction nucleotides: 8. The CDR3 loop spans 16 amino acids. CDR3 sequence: CASSFRPRQGAYEQYF. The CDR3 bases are TGTGCCAGCAGCTTCCGCCCGCGACAGGGGGCCTACGAGCAGTACTTC.

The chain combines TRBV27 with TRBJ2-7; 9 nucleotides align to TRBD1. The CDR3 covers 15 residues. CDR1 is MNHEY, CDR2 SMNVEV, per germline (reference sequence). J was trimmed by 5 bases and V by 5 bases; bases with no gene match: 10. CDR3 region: CASSPAGQGKDEQYF. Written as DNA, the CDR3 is TGTGCCAGCAGTCCCGCGGGACAGGGCAAAGACGAGCAGTACTTC.

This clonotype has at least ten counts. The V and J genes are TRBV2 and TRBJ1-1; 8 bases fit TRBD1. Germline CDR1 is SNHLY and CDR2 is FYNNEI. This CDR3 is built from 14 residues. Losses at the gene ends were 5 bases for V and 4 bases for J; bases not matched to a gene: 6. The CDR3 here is CASSSQGAVTEAFF. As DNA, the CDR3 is TGTGCCAGCAGTAGCCAGGGGGCGGTCACTGAAGCTTTCTTT.

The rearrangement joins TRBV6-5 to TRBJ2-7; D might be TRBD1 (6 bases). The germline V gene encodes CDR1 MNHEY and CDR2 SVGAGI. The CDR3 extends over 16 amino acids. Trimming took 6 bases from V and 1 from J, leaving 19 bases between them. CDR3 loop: CASSRLTKGGSYEQYF. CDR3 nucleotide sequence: TGTGCCAGCAGCCGCCTCACGAAAGGGGGTTCCTACGAGCAGTACTTC.

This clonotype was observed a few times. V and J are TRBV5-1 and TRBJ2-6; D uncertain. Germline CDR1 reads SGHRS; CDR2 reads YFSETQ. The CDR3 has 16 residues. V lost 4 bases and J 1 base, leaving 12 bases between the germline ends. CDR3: CASSRAEVSGANVLTF. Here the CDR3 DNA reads TGCGCCAGCAGCAGGGCAGAGGTGTCTGGGGCCAACGTCCTGACTTTC.

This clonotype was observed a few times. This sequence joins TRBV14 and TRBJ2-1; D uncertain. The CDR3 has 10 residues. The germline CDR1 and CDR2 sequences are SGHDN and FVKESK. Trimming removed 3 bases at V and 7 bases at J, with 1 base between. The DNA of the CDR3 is TGTGCCAGCAGCCAGAATGAGCAGTTCTTC. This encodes CASSQNEQFF. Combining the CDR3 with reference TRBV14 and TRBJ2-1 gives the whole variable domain EAGVTQFPSHSVIEKGQTVTLRCDPISGHDNLYWYRRVMGKEIKFLLHFVKESKQDESGMPNNRFLAERTGGTYSTLKVQPAELEDSGVYFCASSQNEQFFGPGTRLTVL.

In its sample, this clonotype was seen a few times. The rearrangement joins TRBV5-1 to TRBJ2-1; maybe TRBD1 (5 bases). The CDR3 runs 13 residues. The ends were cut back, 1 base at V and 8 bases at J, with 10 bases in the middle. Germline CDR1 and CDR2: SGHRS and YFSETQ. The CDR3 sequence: CASSLTGTHEQFF. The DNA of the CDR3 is TGCGCCAGCAGCTTGACAGGTACCCATGAGCAGTTCTTC.

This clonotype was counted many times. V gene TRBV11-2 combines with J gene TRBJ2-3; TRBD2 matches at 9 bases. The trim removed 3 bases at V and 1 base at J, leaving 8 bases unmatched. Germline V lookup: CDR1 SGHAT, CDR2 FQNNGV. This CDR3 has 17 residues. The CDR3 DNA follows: TGTGCCAGCAGCTTGGCGGGAGGGTTTTTTGGCACAGATACGCAGTATTTT. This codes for CASSLAGGFFGTDTQYF.

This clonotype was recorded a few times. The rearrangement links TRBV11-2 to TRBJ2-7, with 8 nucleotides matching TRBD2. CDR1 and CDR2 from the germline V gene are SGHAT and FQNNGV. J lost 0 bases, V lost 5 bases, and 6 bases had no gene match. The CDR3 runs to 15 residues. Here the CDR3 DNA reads TGTGCCAGCAGCCCGTCGGGGGGGAGCTCCTACGAGCAGTACTTC. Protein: CASSPSGGSSYEQYF.

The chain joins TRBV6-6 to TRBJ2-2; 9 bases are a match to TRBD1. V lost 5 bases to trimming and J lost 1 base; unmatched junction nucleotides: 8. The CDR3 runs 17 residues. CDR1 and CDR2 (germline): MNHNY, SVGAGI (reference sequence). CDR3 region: CASSPPSGQGNTGELFF. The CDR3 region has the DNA TGTGCCAGCAGTCCCCCCTCGGGACAGGGGAACACCGGGGAGCTGTTTTTT.

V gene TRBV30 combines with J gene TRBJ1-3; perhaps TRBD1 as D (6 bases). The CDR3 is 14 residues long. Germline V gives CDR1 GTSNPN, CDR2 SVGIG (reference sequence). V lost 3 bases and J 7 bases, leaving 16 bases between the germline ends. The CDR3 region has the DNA TGTGCCTGGAGGAACGGGGGGCTCTGGAACACCATATATTTT. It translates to CAWRNGGLWNTIYF.

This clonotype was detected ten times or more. The CDR3 coding sequence is TGTGCCAGCAGTTTGGGACAGGGGCGTAACTATGGCTACACCTTC. This translates into CASSLGQGRNYGYTF. The rearrangement joins TRBV27 to TRBJ1-2; 10 nucleotides line up with TRBD1. The V gene end was trimmed by 3 bases and the J gene end by 1 base; junction bases not matched to a gene: 2. The CDR3 runs 15 residues. Germline V CDR1 and CDR2: MNHEY, SMNVEV (reference sequence).

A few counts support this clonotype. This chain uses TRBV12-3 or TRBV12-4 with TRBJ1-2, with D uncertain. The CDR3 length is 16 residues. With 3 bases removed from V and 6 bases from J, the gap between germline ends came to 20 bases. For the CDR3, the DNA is TGTGCCAGCAGTTTGGGAGCCCGTGGGCGGGGTAATGGCTACACCTTC. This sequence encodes CASSLGARGRGNGYTF.

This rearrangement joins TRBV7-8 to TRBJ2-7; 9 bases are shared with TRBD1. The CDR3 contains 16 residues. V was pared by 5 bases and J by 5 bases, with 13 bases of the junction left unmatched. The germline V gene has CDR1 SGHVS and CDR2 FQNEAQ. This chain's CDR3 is CASSPKTGQGGHEQYF. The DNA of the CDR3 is TGTGCCAGCAGCCCTAAAACGGGACAGGGCGGCCACGAGCAGTACTTC.

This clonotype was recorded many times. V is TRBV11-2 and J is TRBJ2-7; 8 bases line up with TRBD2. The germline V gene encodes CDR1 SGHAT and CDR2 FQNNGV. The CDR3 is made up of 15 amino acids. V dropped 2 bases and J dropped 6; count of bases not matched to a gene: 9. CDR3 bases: TGTGCCAGCAGCTTAAGTCTAGCGGGCCCACTCGAGCAGTACTTC. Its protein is CASSLSLAGPLEQYF.

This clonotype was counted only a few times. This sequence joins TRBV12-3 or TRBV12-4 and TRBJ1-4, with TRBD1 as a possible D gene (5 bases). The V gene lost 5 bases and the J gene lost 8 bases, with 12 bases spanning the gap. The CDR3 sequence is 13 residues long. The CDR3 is CASSPSGTEKLFF. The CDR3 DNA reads TGTGCCAGCAGTCCGTCCGGGACGGAAAAACTGTTTTTT.